These 14 T cell receptor beta chains share one sample of origin, sequenced in a study of CD8+CD57+ T cells in acquired aplastic anemia. CDR3 and TCR beta VDJ profiling relied on a genomic DNA template. MiXCR, run by TCRdb on the reads, gives a single entry per CDR3 protein. The data show about 130,000 distinct CDR3 sequences, around two fifths seen once. The material sequenced was sorted CD4+, CD8+, or CD8+CD57+ T cells (not recorded which) from PBMCs. All receptors derive from a human donor in good health, serving as a control.

This clonotype was seen a handful of times. V gene TRBV2 combines with J gene TRBJ2-3; 8 bases are shared with TRBD2. Trimming took 3 bases from V and 0 from J; bases not matched to a gene: 2. Germline values: CDR1 SNHLY, CDR2 FYNNEI. The CDR3 is 15 residues long. The CDR3 reads CASSEASGSTDTQYF. The CDR3 bases are TGTGCCAGCAGTGAGGCTAGCGGGAGCACAGATACGCAGTATTTT.

The V call is TRBV29-1, the J call TRBJ1-1, with D maybe TRBD1 (6 bases). The CDR3 loop spans 10 amino acids. The germline V and J ends were trimmed by 7 bases and 11 bases, with 14 bases remaining between them. Germline CDR1 and CDR2: SQVTM and ANQGSEA. The DNA of the CDR3 is TGCAGCGGAGGGGGACTGGAGGCTTTCTTT. The encoded protein is CSGGGLEAFF.

The chain recombines TRBV20-1 with TRBJ2-4; 8 bases line up with TRBD1. Germline V gene sequence: CDR1 DFQATT, CDR2 SNEGSKA (reference sequence). This CDR3 spans 15 amino acids. The V segment lost 3 bases and the J segment 6 bases; nucleotides outside the gene matches: 10. CDR3 protein: CSASSPGTGGNIQYF. CDR3 bases: TGCAGTGCTAGTTCTCCGGGGACAGGCGGAAACATTCAGTACTTC.

In this sample, this clonotype turned up a few times. This chain links TRBV29-1 with TRBJ1-2; D is unresolved. Germline V gene lookup returns CDR1 SQVTM and CDR2 ANQGSEA. The V end was cut by 2 bases, the J end by 7 bases, with 14 bases between. The length of the CDR3 is 13 residues. The CDR3 reads CSVEKSLMGGYTF. The CDR3 DNA reads as TGCAGCGTTGAAAAGAGCCTAATGGGTGGCTACACCTTC.

This clonotype was counted between two and nine times. The chain is built from TRBV5-4 and TRBJ1-2; TRBD1 agrees at 8 bases. V shed 1 base and J 0 bases; nucleotides not matched to a gene: 14. Germline V CDR1 and CDR2: SGHNT, YYREEE (reference sequence). The CDR3 totals 19 residues. The DNA of the CDR3 is TGTGCCAGCAGCTTGAGTATGGGCGGGACAGGCCGAACTAACTATGGCTACACCTTC. Its protein is CASSLSMGGTGRTNYGYTF.

The rearrangement joins TRBV12-3 or TRBV12-4 to TRBJ1-1, with D tentatively TRBD1 (5 bases). V was pared by 6 bases and J by 1 base, with 12 bases between. The CDR3 is made up of 14 amino acids. CDR3 bases: TGTGCCAGCAGGAGGGACGGCCGGAACACTGAAGCTTTCTTT. It yields the protein CASRRDGRNTEAFF.

Only a few counts were recorded for this clonotype. This chain connects TRBV10-2 to TRBJ2-3; TRBD1 agrees at 9 bases. This CDR3 comprises 14 residues. The trim removed 7 bases at V and 3 bases at J, leaving 5 bases unmatched. Germline V gene data show CDR1 as WSHSY and CDR2 as SAAADI. This CDR3 is CASKGQGPTDTQYF. Written as DNA, the CDR3 is TGCGCCAGCAAAGGACAGGGGCCGACAGATACGCAGTATTTT.

This clonotype was seen ten or more times. The genes are TRBV29-1 and TRBJ2-5, with 7 bases aligning to TRBD1. The CDR3 has 12 amino acids. The V gene's germline CDR1 is SQVTM and CDR2 ANQGSEA. V was pared by 6 bases and J by 12 bases, with 13 bases of the junction left unmatched. The CDR3 loop is CSVVGYTGTEYF. The CDR3 DNA is TGCAGCGTGGTCGGTTATACCGGGACAGAGTACTTC.

This chain connects TRBV10-3 to TRBJ1-1; 7 bases match TRBD1. Germline-derived CDR1 and CDR2 are ENHRY and SYGVKD. The V segment lost 2 bases and the J segment 0 bases; nucleotides outside the gene matches: 0. This CDR3 contains 14 residues. The CDR3 nucleotides are TGTGCCATCAGTGAGGGGACAGTGAACACTGAAGCTTTCTTT. Its protein product is CAISEGTVNTEAFF.

The chain links TRBV10-2 to TRBJ2-7; 12 bases agree with TRBD2. The CDR3 loop spans 15 amino acids. The V gene end was trimmed by 6 bases and the J gene end by 0 bases; junction bases not matched to a gene: 3. The germline V gene has CDR1 WSHSY and CDR2 SAAADI. CDR3 sequence: CASSRTSGDSYEQYF. In DNA, the CDR3 is TGCGCCAGCAGCCGGACTAGCGGGGACTCCTACGAGCAGTACTTC.

Only a few counts were recorded for this clonotype. The chain employs TRBV2 and TRBJ1-2; 8 nucleotides agree with TRBD1. Trimming at V came to 6 bases and at J to 9 bases, leaving 12 bases not matched to a gene. The CDR3 has 14 residues. CDR1 is SNHLY and CDR2 is FYNNEI in the germline V gene. CDR3 loop: CASRRNRGRMSYTF. CDR3 in DNA: TGTGCCAGCAGACGAAACAGGGGGAGGATGAGCTACACCTTC.

Comment on this clonotype: At one end the junction does not follow the germline gene, possibly because of a read error. This chain connects TRBV25-1 to TRBJ2-2, with 12 bases aligning to TRBD2. The CDR3 is made up of 16 amino acids. From germline, CDR1 is MGHDK and CDR2 SYGVNS. The DNA of the CDR3 is TGTGACAGCAGTGTAACTAGCGGGGGGTCTTTCGGGGAGCTGTTTTTT. Translation gives CDSSVTSGGSFGELFF. Together with reference TRBV25-1 and TRBJ2-2, the CDR3 gives the full variable domain: EADIYQTPRYLVIGTGKKITLECSQTMGHDKMYWYQQDPGMELHLIHYSYGVNSTEKGDLSSESTVSRIRTEHFPLTLESARPSHTSQYLCDSSVTSGGSFGELFFGEGSRLTVL.

This clonotype was recorded a few times. The chain is built from TRBV11-1 and TRBJ1-4, with TRBD1 matching 8 bases. This CDR3 has 17 residues. The V segment lost 7 bases and the J segment 8 bases; nucleotides outside the gene matches: 18. Germline loops: CDR1 SGHAT, CDR2 FQDESV (reference sequence). The CDR3 spells CASTPQDPGPGGEKLFF. CDR3 in DNA: TGTGCCAGCACCCCACAAGATCCGGGACCAGGGGGCGAAAAACTGTTTTTT.

The table lists this clonotype with many counts. The chain joins TRBV27 to TRBJ1-6; D is unresolved. The germline V gene encodes CDR1 MNHEY and CDR2 SMNVEV (reference sequence). V lost 7 bases, J lost 9 bases, and 16 bases lay in between. The CDR3 spans 14 residues. This CDR3 is CASTPAGLGSPLHF. The CDR3 bases are TGTGCCAGCACCCCGGCGGGGTTAGGTTCACCCCTCCACTTT.